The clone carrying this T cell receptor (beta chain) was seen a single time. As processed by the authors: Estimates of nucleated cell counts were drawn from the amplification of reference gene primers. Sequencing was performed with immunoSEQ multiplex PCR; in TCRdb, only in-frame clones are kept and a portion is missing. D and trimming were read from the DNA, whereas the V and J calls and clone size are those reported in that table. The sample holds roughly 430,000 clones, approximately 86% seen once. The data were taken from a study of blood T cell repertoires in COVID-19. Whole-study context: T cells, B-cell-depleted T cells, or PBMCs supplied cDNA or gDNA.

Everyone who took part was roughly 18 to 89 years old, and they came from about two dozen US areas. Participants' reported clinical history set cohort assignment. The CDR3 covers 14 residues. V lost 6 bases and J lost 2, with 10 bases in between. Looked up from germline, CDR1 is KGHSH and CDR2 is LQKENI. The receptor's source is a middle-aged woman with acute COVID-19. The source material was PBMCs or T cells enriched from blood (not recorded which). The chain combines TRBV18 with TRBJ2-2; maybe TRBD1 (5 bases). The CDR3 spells CASSPQGNTGELFF. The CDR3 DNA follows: TGTGCCAGCTCCCCTCAGGGCAACACCGGGGAGCTGTTTTTT. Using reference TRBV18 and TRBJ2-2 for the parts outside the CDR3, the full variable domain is NAGVMQNPRHLVRRRGQEARLRCSPMKGHSHVYWYRQLPEEGLKFMVYLQKENIIDESGMPKERFSAEFPKEGPSILRIQQVVRGDSAAYFCASSPQGNTGELFFGEGSRLTVL.